The source of this TCR beta chain is a study of STAT5B mutations in CD4+ large granular lymphocyte leukemia. Trimming cost V 0 bases and J 6 bases, with 15 bases left between them. Germline V gene lookup returns CDR1 ENHRY and CDR2 SYGVKD. This CDR3 region has 16 residues. Study-level findings and limits: The CD4+ versus CD8+ T-LGLL clonality difference may reflect limited sample size. Top patient clones used TRBV06 genes more often: 8/27 versus 2/35 in controls.

Concerning this clone itself: Its antigen is still unknown.

Sequencing was performed with immunoSEQ multiplex PCR; in TCRdb, only in-frame clones are kept and a portion is missing. The sample yields around 20,000 clones, about 71% seen once. This sequence originates from a human donor in good health. Sequences were obtained from CD4+ T cells from blood buffy coats. The gene calls are TRBV10-3 and TRBJ2-1; D tentatively reads TRBD1 or TRBD2 (6 bases each). CDR3 in amino acids: CAISESAGGGGNEQFF. In DNA form, the CDR3 reads TGTGCCATCAGTGAGTCGGCCGGAGGAGGGGGCAATGAGCAGTTCTTC.